One sample yielded the 14 T cell receptor beta chains listed below, sequenced in a study of shared clonotypes between healthy human individuals. Using immunoSEQ multiplex PCR, the repertoire was profiled, and TCRdb retains in-frame clones only, with some absent. The table has around 2,000,000 clones, just under 95% seen once. Naive CD8 populations comprised CD45RO-negative cells positively selected for CCR7, excluding terminally differentiated effector memory CD45RA+ cells. Sequencing was carried out using naive CD8+ T cells sorted from blood. Source of these receptors: a man aged 18 to 29 in good health.

The chain's CDR3 is CASSPWTGLTDTQYF. The CDR3 bases are TGTGCCAGCAGCCCCTGGACAGGGCTCACAGATACGCAGTATTTT. This chain connects TRBV9 to TRBJ2-3; TRBD1 agrees at 8 bases. V was clipped by 4 bases and J by 2 bases; unmatched bases: 6. Germline CDR1 SGDLS, CDR2 YYNGEE. The CDR3 totals 15 residues.

V usage is TRBV30 and J usage is TRBJ1-2; D not certain. Germline CDR1 GTSNPN, CDR2 SVGIG (reference sequence). V gave up 0 bases and J gave up 3 bases, with 11 bases separating them. The CDR3 loop spans 14 amino acids. CDR3 amino acids: CAWSVRRSYYGYTF. CDR3 bases: TGTGCCTGGAGTGTACGTAGGAGTTACTATGGCTACACCTTC.

This rearrangement joins TRBV28 to TRBJ2-7; D could derive from TRBD1 or TRBD2 (5 bases each). Germline loops: CDR1 MDHEN, CDR2 SYDVKM. Trimming left V 4 bases short and J 0 bases short, with 13 bases between. There are 15 residues in the CDR3. DNA of the CDR3: TGTGCCAGCAGTTCCCTCAGGGAGAGCTCCTACGAGCAGTACTTC. Its protein is CASSSLRESSYEQYF. The full variable domain, rest sourced from reference TRBV28 and TRBJ2-7, is DVKVTQSSRYLVKRTGEKVFLECVQDMDHENMFWYRQDPGLGLRLIYFSYDVKMKEKGDIPEGYSVSREKKERFSLILESASTNQTSMYLCASSSLRESSYEQYFGPGTRLTVT.

Worth noting for this clone: The same CDR3 is also encoded by other DNA sequences in this sample. J is TRBJ1-1 and V is TRBV27; D not certain. CDR3 length: 11 residues. V was cut by 3 bases and J by 8 bases, with 7 bases left in between. CDR1 MNHEY and CDR2 SMNVEV come from the germline V gene (reference sequence). In DNA, the CDR3 is TGTGCCAGCAGTTTCGGACGAGAAGCTTTCTTT. Encoded protein: CASSFGREAFF.

The chain combines TRBV7-9 with TRBJ2-3; D not certain. Germline V CDR1 and CDR2: SEHNR, FQNEAQ (reference sequence). The CDR3 runs to 15 residues. V gave up 5 bases and J gave up 0 bases, with 12 bases separating them. This chain's CDR3 is CASSPAPASTDTQYF. For the CDR3, the DNA is TGTGCCAGCAGCCCAGCCCCGGCCAGCACAGATACGCAGTATTTT.

This clone has only one observation. The chain has TRBV7-9 and TRBJ2-2; 7 nucleotides line up with TRBD1. The V segment lost 4 bases and the J segment 1 base; nucleotides outside the gene matches: 6. Per germline, CDR1 SEHNR and CDR2 FQNEAQ (reference sequence). This CDR3 is built from 16 residues. CDR3 nucleotides: TGTGCCAGCAGCTCTCCACAGGGGTTGAACACCGGGGAGCTGTTTTTT. Its protein is CASSSPQGLNTGELFF.

V and J are TRBV7-6 and TRBJ2-2; maybe TRBD2 (6 bases). V lost 6 bases and J lost 2, with 16 bases in between. CDR3 length equals 16 residues. Germline values: CDR1 SGHVS, CDR2 FNYEAQ. The CDR3 nucleotides read TGTGCCAGCAGTTCATCGGTCGGGGGAAACACCGGGGAGCTGTTTTTT. Its protein is CASSSSVGGNTGELFF.

CDR3 amino acids: CASSQMGSPETQYF. The CDR3 DNA sequence: TGCGCCAGCAGCCAGATGGGGTCTCCAGAGACCCAGTACTTC. This sequence joins TRBV4-3 and TRBJ2-5; no clear D gene. Trimming took off 3 bases at V and 4 bases at J, with 12 bases between the two ends. Germline V gives CDR1 LGHNA, CDR2 YSLEER. The CDR3 consists of 14 residues.

This sequence joins TRBV5-4 and TRBJ2-3; D is unresolved. This CDR3 contains 13 residues. Germline CDR1 is SGHNT and CDR2 is YYREEE (reference sequence). V lost 4 bases to trimming and J lost 6 bases, with 12 bases between them. The CDR3 region is CASSPETPDTQYF. CDR3 coding DNA: TGTGCCAGCAGCCCGGAAACTCCCGATACGCAGTATTTT.

The V and J genes are TRBV30 and TRBJ1-6; D unclear. The germline V gene has CDR1 GTSNPN and CDR2 SVGIG (reference sequence). The CDR3 totals 12 residues. The V gene lost 0 bases and the J gene lost 13 bases, with 10 bases spanning the gap. CDR3 sequence (DNA): TGTGCCTGGAGTGTCTTATTCTGGCCCCTCCACTTT. This gives the protein CAWSVLFWPLHF. Complete variable domain (other parts from reference TRBV30 and TRBJ1-6): SQTIHQWPATLVQPVGSPLSLECTVEGTSNPNLYWYRQAAGRGLQLLFYSVGIGQISSEVPQNLSASRPQDRQFILSSKKLLLSDSGFYLCAWSVLFWPLHFGNGTRLTVT.

The V gene is TRBV27, the J gene TRBJ2-3; 7 nucleotides agree with TRBD2. The CDR3 is 13 amino acids. The germline CDR1 and CDR2 sequences are MNHEY and SMNVEV (reference sequence). The J segment lost 3 bases and the V segment lost 7 bases, leaving 4 bases of the junction unmatched. CDR3 sequence (DNA): TGTGCCAGCACCGGCGGGAGTACAGATACGCAGTATTTT. This codes for CASTGGSTDTQYF.

The CDR3 is CASSHEQGNTIYF. The CDR3 DNA reads TGTGCCAGCAGCCACGAACAGGGAAACACCATATATTTT. This chain uses TRBV7-9 with TRBJ1-3; D gene ambiguous. CDR1 and CDR2 (germline): SEHNR, FQNEAQ (reference sequence). The V end lost 5 bases, the J end lost 4 bases, and 9 bases lay between the germline ends. The CDR3 contains 13 residues.

The chain uses TRBV5-3 and TRBJ2-7; D call uncertain. TRBV5-3 is an ORF, with its function uncertain. This CDR3 spans 10 amino acids. Trimming pared 4 bases from V and 4 bases from J, leaving 3 bases between. The chain's CDR3 is CARSVYEQYF. The DNA for the CDR3 is TGTGCCAGAAGCGTATACGAGCAGTACTTC.

This clone was observed a handful of times. V is TRBV6-6 and J is TRBJ1-4; D not certain. Germline CDR1 reads MNHNY; CDR2 reads SVGAGI (reference sequence). CDR3 size: 15 residues. The germline V and J ends were trimmed by 4 bases and 0 bases, with 9 bases remaining between them. The CDR3 protein is CASSFAASTNEKLFF. CDR3 sequence (DNA): TGTGCCAGCAGTTTCGCCGCTTCAACTAATGAAAAACTGTTTTTT.